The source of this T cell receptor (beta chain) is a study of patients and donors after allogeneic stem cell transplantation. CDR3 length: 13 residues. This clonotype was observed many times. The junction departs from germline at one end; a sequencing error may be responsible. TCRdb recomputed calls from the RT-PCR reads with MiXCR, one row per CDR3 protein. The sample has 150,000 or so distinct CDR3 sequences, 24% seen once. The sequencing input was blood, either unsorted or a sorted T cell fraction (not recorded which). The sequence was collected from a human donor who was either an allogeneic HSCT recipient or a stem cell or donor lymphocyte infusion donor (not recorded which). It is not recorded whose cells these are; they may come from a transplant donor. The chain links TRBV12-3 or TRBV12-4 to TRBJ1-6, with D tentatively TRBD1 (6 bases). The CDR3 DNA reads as TGTGCCAGCAGCTTAGGGGGGAATTCACCCCTCCACTTT. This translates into CASSLGGNSPLHF.